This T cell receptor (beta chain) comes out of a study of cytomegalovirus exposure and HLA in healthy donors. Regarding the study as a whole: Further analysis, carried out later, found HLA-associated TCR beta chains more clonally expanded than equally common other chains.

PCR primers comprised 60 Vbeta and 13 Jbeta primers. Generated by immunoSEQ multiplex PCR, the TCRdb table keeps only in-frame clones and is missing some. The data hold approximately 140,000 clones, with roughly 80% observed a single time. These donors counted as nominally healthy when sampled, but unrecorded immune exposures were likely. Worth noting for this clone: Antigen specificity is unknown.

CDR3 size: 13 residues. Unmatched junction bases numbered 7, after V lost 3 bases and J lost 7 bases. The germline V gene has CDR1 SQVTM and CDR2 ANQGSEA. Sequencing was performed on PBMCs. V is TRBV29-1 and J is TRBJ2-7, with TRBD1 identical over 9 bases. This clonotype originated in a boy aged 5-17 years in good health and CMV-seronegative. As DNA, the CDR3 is TGCAGCGTTGAGAACAGGGGGCTAGGAGAGCAGTACTTC. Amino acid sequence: CSVENRGLGEQYF.